This TCR beta chain was found in a study of OX40 agonist ivuxolimab in advanced cancers. Turning to the study itself: The study treated patients with ivuxolimab, an agonistic anti-OX40 (CD134) antibody.

With respect to this clone: Antigen specificity is unknown.

The CDR3 contains 16 residues. J lost 4 bases, V lost 0 bases, and 4 bases had no gene match. Per germline, CDR1 LNHDA and CDR2 SQIVND (reference sequence). General observations from the study: Mean expanded clone counts were higher in CD8+ than CD4+ T cells. Clonal expansion in partial responders at 0.1-3.0 mg/kg ranked among the lowest.

Clones were read by immunoSEQ multiplex PCR, and TCRdb kept only the in-frame ones, dropping some. The sample lists around 70,000 clones; roughly 89% were seen once. This chain joins TRBV19 and TRBJ2-2, with 8 bases identical to TRBD2. The source of this sequence is an adult with an advanced solid tumor such as melanoma, head and neck, liver or kidney cancer. This material consisted of CD4+ or CD8+ T cells sorted from blood, taken in a trial of the OX40 agonist ivuxolimab. This chain's CDR3 is CASSIEARGGTGELFF. The CDR3 nucleotides are TGTGCCAGTAGTATAGAAGCCCGGGGGGGCACCGGGGAGCTGTTTTTT.